This passage covers 31 T cell receptor beta chains from one sample sequenced in a study of vaccination effects on CD4 cells after COVID-19. Clones were read by immunoSEQ multiplex PCR, and TCRdb kept only the in-frame ones, dropping some. The sample records 45,000 or so clones, 74% being singletons. No antigen has been identified for these receptors. Researchers isolated CD4+ T cells once around 11 days of culture had elapsed. Sequenced here: CD4+ T cells from PBMCs cultured without peptide, sampled before COVID-19 vaccination. The receptors derive from a human donor who had a prior SARS-CoV-2 infection.

The V call is TRBV5-4, the J call TRBJ1-6; no reliable D call. There are 15 residues in the CDR3. V gave up 0 bases and J gave up 8 bases, with 12 bases separating them. From germline, CDR1 is SGHNT and CDR2 YYREEE (reference sequence). The CDR3, as DNA: TGTGCCAGCAGCTTGGGTGGAGAACGGGATTCACCCCTCCACTTT. It yields the protein CASSLGGERDSPLHF.

The chain employs TRBV6-4 and TRBJ2-7; 7 bases align to TRBD1. CDR3 length: 13 residues. Trimming at V came to 7 bases and at J to 6 bases, leaving 9 bases not matched to a gene. Germline V gene data show CDR1 as MRHNA and CDR2 as SNTAGT. The CDR3 DNA follows: TGTGCCAGCATCTCGACAGGGAACGGCGAGCAGTACTTC. Its protein product is CASISTGNGEQYF.

The chain couples TRBV19 to TRBJ1-4; D might be TRBD1 (5 bases). Germline CDR1 and CDR2: LNHDA and SQIVND (reference sequence). CDR3 length: 17 residues. V was clipped by 5 bases and J by 4 bases, with 20 bases between them. As DNA, the CDR3 is TGTGCCAGTAGTGAGGGGCTCCCCTCCGGATATAATGAAAAACTGTTTTTT. This codes for CASSEGLPSGYNEKLFF.

The chain carries TRBV5-4 and TRBJ2-1; 11 bases are shared with TRBD2. Germline CDR1 SGHNT, CDR2 YYREEE (reference sequence). The junction had 2 bases not matched to a gene; V was cut back by 0 bases and J by 6 bases. This CDR3 is 15 amino acids long. CDR3 bases: TGTGCCAGCAGCTTGGAGCTAGCGGGAGGCAATGAGCAGTTCTTC. Its translation: CASSLELAGGNEQFF.

V gene TRBV2 combines with J gene TRBJ1-1, with no clear D. This CDR3 has 13 amino acids. CDR1 is SNHLY, CDR2 FYNNEI, per germline. With 2 bases removed from V and 5 bases from J, the gap between germline ends came to 9 bases. For the CDR3, the DNA is TGTGCCAGCAGTGAATACGAGGGTACTGAAGCTTTCTTT. It is translated as CASSEYEGTEAFF.

The chain uses TRBV5-6 and TRBJ2-2, with TRBD1 matching 9 bases. J lost 7 bases, V lost 4 bases, and 8 bases had no gene match. CDR3 length: 15 residues. The germline V gene encodes CDR1 SGHDT and CDR2 YYEEEE. Here the CDR3 reads CASSTPQGADGELFF. The CDR3 coding sequence is TGTGCCAGCAGCACCCCACAGGGGGCCGACGGGGAGCTGTTTTTT.

V and J are TRBV6-5 and TRBJ2-1, with TRBD2 matching 8 bases. Per the germline V gene, CDR1 is MNHEY and CDR2 is SVGAGI. With 0 bases clipped from V and 1 base from J, the junction kept 2 bases outside the gene matches. The CDR3 has 16 amino acids. The CDR3: CASSYSREGSYNEQFF. The DNA of the CDR3 is TGTGCCAGCAGTTACTCTCGGGAGGGGTCCTACAATGAGCAGTTCTTC.

Here the CDR3 reads CASRRGATNEKLFF. CDR3 in DNA: TGTGCCAGCCGACGGGGAGCAACTAATGAAAAACTGTTTTTT. The chain uses TRBV3-1 (or the pseudogene TRBV3-2) and TRBJ1-4; D not resolved. V was shortened by 8 bases and J by 0 bases, with 10 bases between the two germline ends. The CDR3 is 14 amino acids. The germline gives CDR1 LGHDT, CDR2 YNNKEL (reference sequence).

This chain uses TRBV7-9 with TRBJ1-4, with D perhaps matching TRBD1 (6 bases). CDR3 size: 13 residues. With 3 bases removed from V and 7 bases from J, the gap between germline ends came to 9 bases. CDR1 and CDR2 (germline): SEHNR, FQNEAQ (reference sequence). CDR3 region: CASSFRGGEKLFF. The CDR3, as DNA: TGTGCCAGCAGCTTTAGGGGGGGTGAAAAACTGTTTTTT.

The V and J genes are TRBV6-5 and TRBJ2-7, with 9 bases lining up with TRBD1. The V gene's germline CDR1 is MNHEY and CDR2 SVGAGI. The trim removed 4 bases at V and 6 bases at J, leaving 4 bases unmatched. The CDR3 is made up of 13 amino acids. The CDR3 DNA follows: TGTGCCAGCAGTTCGGGACAGGGTGGCGAGCAGTACTTC. Amino acids: CASSSGQGGEQYF.

The chain links TRBV10-3 to TRBJ2-2; D is uncertain. The germline V and J ends were trimmed by 6 bases and 0 bases, with 5 bases remaining between them. From germline, CDR1 is ENHRY and CDR2 SYGVKD. This CDR3 comprises 13 residues. The CDR3 loop reads CAISSTNTGELFF. CDR3 DNA: TGTGCCATCAGCAGCACGAACACCGGGGAGCTGTTTTTT.

The chain has TRBV19 and TRBJ2-1, with 16 bases aligning to TRBD2. With V trimmed by 5 bases and J by 12 bases, 13 bases remained unmatched. The CDR3 loop spans 17 amino acids. Germline-derived CDR1 and CDR2 are LNHDA and SQIVND (reference sequence). The CDR3 sequence is CASSPRHRGTSGRVQFF. The CDR3 nucleotides are TGTGCCAGTAGTCCTCGGCATCGCGGGACTAGCGGGAGGGTGCAGTTCTTC.

The gene calls are TRBV4-3 and TRBJ2-7; 16 bases are shared with TRBD2. V lost 1 base and J lost 3; bases outside the gene matches: 9. CDR1 is LGHNA and CDR2 is YSLEER in the germline V gene. The CDR3 is 19 residues long. CDR3 protein: CASSQAGTSGRAIGYEQYF. The CDR3, as DNA: TGCGCCAGCAGCCAAGCCGGGACTAGCGGGAGGGCGATAGGCTACGAGCAGTACTTC.

V gene TRBV6-5 combines with J gene TRBJ2-7; 8 bases agree with TRBD2. CDR1 and CDR2 from the germline V gene are MNHEY and SVGAGI. V was clipped by 10 bases and J by 4 bases; unmatched bases: 15. This CDR3 region has 15 residues. DNA for the CDR3: TGTGCCATTCCGGGTTCGGGAGGGCTAGGGTACGAGCAGTACTTC. As protein: CAIPGSGGLGYEQYF.

V is TRBV7-2 and J is TRBJ2-7; possibly TRBD2 for D (5 bases). The germline V gene encodes CDR1 SGHTA and CDR2 FQGNSA. Trimming took off 4 bases at V and 3 bases at J, with 13 bases between the two ends. The CDR3 runs 14 residues. Here the CDR3 reads CASSSELVSYEQYF. CDR3 bases: TGTGCCAGCAGCTCAGAACTAGTAAGCTACGAGCAGTACTTC.

The V gene is TRBV2, the J gene TRBJ2-7; possible D gene TRBD2, 5 bases. Germline CDR1 SNHLY, CDR2 FYNNEI. V gave up 7 bases and J gave up 5 bases, with 9 bases separating them. The length of the CDR3 is 11 residues. CDR3 coding DNA: TGTGCCAGCAATTACGGGGACGAGCAGTACTTC. Its protein is CASNYGDEQYF.

The chain is built from TRBV7-2 and TRBJ2-1; D remains ambiguous. V was cut by 2 bases and J by 4 bases, with 3 bases left in between. CDR3 length equals 12 residues. Germline assignment: CDR1 SGHTA and CDR2 FQGNSA. The CDR3 coding sequence is TGTGCCAGCAGCTTACGATACAATGAGCAGTTCTTC. Translating it yields CASSLRYNEQFF. The full variable domain, rest sourced from reference TRBV7-2 and TRBJ2-1, is GAGVSQSPSNKVTEKGKDVELRCDPISGHTALYWYRQSLGQGLEFLIYFQGNSAPDKSGLPSDRFSAERTGGSVSTLTIQRTQQEDSAVYLCASSLRYNEQFFGPGTRLTVL.

DNA for the CDR3: TGTGCCAGCAGCTTCTGGGGACTGAACAATGAGCAGTTCTTC. This gives the protein CASSFWGLNNEQFF. The chain links TRBV7-9 to TRBJ2-1; tentatively, D is TRBD2 (6 bases). The CDR3 has 14 amino acids. Trimming stripped 3 bases from V and 5 bases from J, with 11 bases between. From germline, CDR1 is SEHNR and CDR2 FQNEAQ (reference sequence).

The chain carries TRBV7-8 and TRBJ1-5; 10 bases fit TRBD1. Germline trimming cut 5 bases from V and 3 bases from J; bases unmatched to any gene: 10. The CDR3 has 17 amino acids. In germline, CDR1 is SGHVS, CDR2 FQNEAQ. The CDR3 DNA follows: TGTGCCAGCAGCAACCGCAGACAGGGGGCCGACAATCAGCCCCAGCATTTT. This gives the protein CASSNRRQGADNQPQHF.

This clone has just a few counts. The CDR3 sequence is CASRPPSMFNEQFF. DNA for the CDR3: TGTGCCAGCAGACCTCCTAGCATGTTCAATGAGCAGTTCTTC. V is TRBV2 and J is TRBJ2-1, with D perhaps matching TRBD2 (5 bases). The V end lost 6 bases, the J end lost 6 bases, and 15 bases lay between the germline ends. Germline assignment: CDR1 SNHLY and CDR2 FYNNEI. The CDR3 totals 14 residues.

This clone was counted a few times. The chain couples TRBV11-3 to TRBJ1-3; D unclear. The V gene lost 5 bases and the J gene lost 4 bases, with 9 bases spanning the gap. The CDR3 is 13 residues long. Germline lookup yields CDR1 SGHNT and CDR2 YENEEA. In nucleotides, the CDR3 is TGTGCCAGCAGCCCGGACGGAGGAAACACCATATATTTT. It is translated as CASSPDGGNTIYF.

The chain combines TRBV3-1 (or the pseudogene TRBV3-2) with TRBJ2-2; 14 bases fit TRBD2. J lost 6 bases, V lost 6 bases, and 3 bases had no gene match. The length of the CDR3 is 15 residues. Germline V lookup: CDR1 LGHDT, CDR2 YNNKEL (reference sequence). The CDR3 region has the DNA TGTGCCAGCAGAAGACTAGCGGGGGGGTCCGGGGAGCTGTTTTTT. Translating gives CASRRLAGGSGELFF.

V and J are TRBV9 and TRBJ2-7, with TRBD1 as a possible D gene (6 bases). The germline V and J ends were trimmed by 4 bases and 6 bases, with 14 bases remaining between them. This CDR3 contains 13 residues. CDR1 is SGDLS and CDR2 is YYNGEE in the germline V gene. The CDR3 is CASSPTLGGEQYF. The CDR3 DNA is TGTGCCAGCAGCCCGACGTTAGGGGGCGAGCAGTACTTC.

V gene TRBV6-5 combines with J gene TRBJ1-2; D remains unclear. Germline V gene data show CDR1 as MNHEY and CDR2 as SVGAGI. Trimming shortened V by 2 bases and J by 2 bases, and 6 bases separated the two germline ends. The CDR3 covers 13 residues. The DNA of the CDR3 is TGTGCCAGCAGTTACGGACGGAACTATGGCTACACCTTC. It codes for CASSYGRNYGYTF.

The rearrangement links TRBV7-3 to TRBJ2-2; tentative D call: TRBD2 (7 bases). Per germline, CDR1 SGHTA and CDR2 FQGTGA. This CDR3 region has 15 residues. Trimming cost V 3 bases and J 5 bases, with 13 bases left between them. CDR3 in amino acids: CASSFAGAQTGELFF. DNA of the CDR3: TGTGCCAGCAGCTTCGCGGGGGCTCAGACCGGGGAGCTGTTTTTT.

The chain's CDR3 is CASSLVSVFEETQYF. The CDR3, as DNA: TGCGCCAGCAGCTTGGTGAGCGTGTTTGAAGAGACCCAGTACTTC. V and J are TRBV5-1 and TRBJ2-5, with unresolved D. The CDR3 runs to 15 residues. The V gene lost 0 bases and the J gene lost 3 bases, with 12 bases spanning the gap. Germline V CDR1 and CDR2: SGHRS, YFSETQ. The variable domain in full, completed from reference TRBV5-1 and TRBJ2-5, reads KAGVTQTPRYLIKTRGQQVTLSCSPISGHRSVSWYQQTPGQGLQFLFEYFSETQRNKGNFPGRFSGRQFSNSRSEMNVSTLELGDSALYLCASSLVSVFEETQYFGPGTRLLVL.

The chain has TRBV5-1 and TRBJ2-1; maybe TRBD2 (6 bases). The germline CDR1 and CDR2 sequences are SGHRS and YFSETQ. This CDR3 comprises 16 residues. With 4 bases removed from V and 8 bases from J, the gap between germline ends came to 22 bases. CDR3 loop: CASSKVGEGRGDEQFF. The CDR3 region has the DNA TGCGCCAGCAGCAAGGTAGGAGAGGGGCGGGGCGATGAGCAGTTCTTC.

The chain uses TRBV5-1 and TRBJ1-4; unclear D gene. V lost 4 bases, J lost 7 bases, and 11 bases lay in between. The CDR3 totals 13 residues. The germline V gene has CDR1 SGHRS and CDR2 YFSETQ. CDR3 amino acids: CASSPAPGEKLFF. CDR3 nucleotides: TGCGCCAGCAGCCCGGCCCCGGGTGAAAAACTGTTTTTT.

The rearrangement links TRBV6-5 to TRBJ1-2; TRBD1 matches 8 bases. The CDR3 sequence is 16 residues long. V lost 1 base and J lost 4; bases outside the gene matches: 8. The V gene's germline CDR1 is MNHEY and CDR2 SVGAGI. The CDR3 sequence: CASSYWAGGNSYGYTF. The CDR3 region has the DNA TGTGCCAGCAGTTACTGGGCAGGGGGCAATAGCTATGGCTACACCTTC.

V is TRBV7-9 and J is TRBJ1-6; D gene unclear. The CDR3 has 14 residues. Germline CDR1 reads SEHNR; CDR2 reads FQNEAQ (reference sequence). The V end was cut by 3 bases, the J end by 6 bases, with 9 bases between. The CDR3 region is CASSLSDFNSPLHF. The CDR3 region has the DNA TGTGCCAGCAGCTTGTCAGACTTTAATTCACCCCTCCACTTT.

The chain carries TRBV5-1 and TRBJ2-1; no clear D gene. Per germline, CDR1 SGHRS and CDR2 YFSETQ. Trimming took off 0 bases at V and 2 bases at J, with 6 bases between the two ends. The CDR3 totals 14 residues. In DNA, the CDR3 is TGCGCCAGCAGCTTGGAGGGCCCCTACAATGAGCAGTTCTTC. It is translated as CASSLEGPYNEQFF.